This T cell receptor beta chain was identified during a study of T cell responses to AZD1222 COVID-19 vaccine. Across the whole study: Second-dose intervals of approximately 4 or approximately 12 weeks were pooled.

Points from the study as a whole: A reported finding is that nearly half of spike-specific TCRs target unmutated variant regions. Clonal diversity may have been underestimated, and the donors were mostly white British, with more females than males.

Remarks on this clone: Antigen: not known.

The assay was immunoSEQ multiplex PCR, and TCRdb's table has in-frame clones only and misses some. Found here are 140,000 or so clones, roughly 90% of them singletons; the top ten hold roughly 1.8%. Germline CDR1 and CDR2: SGHRS and YFSETQ. V gave up 6 bases and J gave up 0 bases, with 19 bases separating them. The CDR3 length is 16 residues. The TCR sequence derives from an adult in good health. Sample: peripheral blood, taken on day 0 of AZD1222 vaccination. V usage is TRBV5-1 and J usage is TRBJ2-7, with D tentatively TRBD1 or TRBD2 (5 bases each). The CDR3: CASTEGPREVSYEQYF. CDR3 nucleotides: TGCGCCAGCACTGAGGGGCCTCGAGAGGTCTCCTACGAGCAGTACTTC.